A selection of T cell receptor beta chains follows, all from one sample in a study of response to subunit inactivated influenza vaccine. Each CDR3 protein is one row after TCRdb ran MiXCR on the RT-PCR reads. The data contain approximately 730,000 distinct CDR3 sequences, approximately 13% of them singletons. The sequencing here drew on PBMCs from blood, taken less than 15 days before vaccination. The receptors here all came from a man aged 50 to 60 who received an inactivated influenza vaccine. Both conserved end residues are part of each CDR3. A D gene is named only where the DNA matches it firmly. Rows may omit the clone size; those that give it use once, few, many or a size class.

j_call d_call clone_size v_call cdr3_nt cdr3_aa
TRBJ2-3 - few TRBV27 TGTGCCAGCAGTTTATTGGGGGGGGCCCTCACAGATACGCAGTATTTT CASSLLGGALTDTQYF
TRBJ2-7 - few TRBV4-2 TGTGCCAGCAGCCAAGAGGGAGGTGTCCTTAGCTCCTACGAGCAGTACTTC CASSQEGGVLSSYEQYF
TRBJ2-1 - - TRBV28 TGTGCCAGCAGTTTAAGGACGGCTACCTACAATGAGCAGTTCTTC CASSLRTATYNEQFF
TRBJ2-7 - - TRBV3-1 TGTGCCAGCAGCGTAAGGGTAACAGGGCTCTCCTACGAGCAGTACTTC CASSVRVTGLSYEQYF
TRBJ2-1 TRBD2 many TRBV29-1 TGCAGCGTCGAAGGGGTTCCGGGACTAGCGACATGGGAGCAGTTCTTC CSVEGVPGLATWEQFF
TRBJ2-3 TRBD2 few TRBV7-8 TGTGCCAGCAGCCCGTCTAGGAGACTAGCGGGAGCCACAGATACGCAGTATTTT CASSPSRRLAGATDTQYF
TRBJ2-1 TRBD2 many TRBV9 TGTGCCAGCAGCGTAGAGACTAGCGTTGAGCAGTTCTTC CASSVETSVEQFF
TRBJ2-5 - - TRBV6-2/TRBV6-3 TGTGCCAGCAGTTACTCGATGGGCCGGACACTCCAAGAGACCCAGTACTTC CASSYSMGRTLQETQYF
TRBJ1-5 TRBD1 - TRBV15 TGTGCCACCGCACAGGGGGCTAGTCAGCCCCAGCATTTT CATAQGASQPQHF
TRBJ2-1 TRBD1 - TRBV7-9 TGTGCCAGCAGCTCCGGGACAGCTCCGTCCTACAATGAGCAGTTCTTC CASSSGTAPSYNEQFF
TRBJ2-7 - few TRBV12-3/TRBV12-4 TGTGCCAGCAGTTTGCGGGACTCGCTAGACGAGCAGTACTTC CASSLRDSLDEQYF
TRBJ2-7 - - TRBV29-1 TGCAGCGTTGAGAGGGCTTACGAGCAGTACTTC CSVERAYEQYF
TRBJ2-3 - many TRBV6-2/TRBV6-3 TGTGCCAGCAGTTATCTTGGGGCCGATACGCAGTATTTT CASSYLGADTQYF
TRBJ2-7 - few TRBV6-5 TGTGCCAGCAGTTCCTCCGGGGGCCGGCCAGGCTACGAGCAGTACTTC CASSSSGGRPGYEQYF
TRBJ2-6 - - TRBV28 TGTGCCAGCAGTCAAACACTAAGGACAGACTCTGGGGCCAACGTCCTGACTTTC CASSQTLRTDSGANVLTF
TRBJ2-5 TRBD1 many TRBV6-1 TGTGCCAGCAGCGACCTGGGACAGGGGCTCCAAGAGACCCAGTACTTC CASSDLGQGLQETQYF
TRBJ2-7 - - TRBV4-3 TGCGCCAGCAGCCAAGAAGCAGGGGAAGTTCTCCACGAGCAGTACTTC CASSQEAGEVLHEQYF
TRBJ2-4 TRBD2 - TRBV7-9 TGTGCCAGCAGCTCAACTAGCGGGGAAAACATTCAGTACTTC CASSSTSGENIQYF
TRBJ2-1 TRBD2 - TRBV27 TGTGCCAGCAGCGAGGGGGTAGCGGGGTCCTACAATGAGCAGTTCTTC CASSEGVAGSYNEQFF
TRBJ2-5 - - TRBV4-3 TGCGCCAGCAGCCAAGTAGGTGGGGAAAAGACCCAGTACTTC CASSQVGGEKTQYF
TRBJ2-1 TRBD1 few TRBV7-2 TGTGCCAGCAGCAAACTCCGGGACAGGGGAGGCAATGAGCAGTTCTTC CASSKLRDRGGNEQFF
TRBJ2-3 - - TRBV6-1 TGTGCCAGCAGTGAATTCGGCCCAGGGAGCATTGGAGATACGCAGTATTTT CASSEFGPGSIGDTQYF
TRBJ2-7 - few TRBV9 TGTGCCAGCAGCGGAGAAATGACAGGCCTCTCCTCTTTCTCCTACGAGCAGTACTTC CASSGEMTGLSSFSYEQYF
TRBJ2-2 TRBD2 many TRBV12-3/TRBV12-4 TGTGCCAGCAGTCCAATTACTAGCGGGAACAGGATCGGGGAGCTGTTTTTT CASSPITSGNRIGELFF
TRBJ2-1 - - TRBV7-3 TGTGCCAGCAGCCGTGGAGGGGTACAACCTTTGGATGAGCAGTTCTTC CASSRGGVQPLDEQFF
TRBJ2-1 TRBD2 many TRBV5-6 TGTGCCAGCAGTTTGGGGACTACAAATGAGCAGTTCTTC CASSLGTTNEQFF
TRBJ2-1 TRBD1 once TRBV20-1 TGCAGTGTTGAGGGGGACAGCTCCTACAATGAGCAGTTCTTC CSVEGDSSYNEQFF
TRBJ1-6 - few TRBV20-1 TGCAGTGCTAGGGGGGGGTTGGGCTATAATTCACCCCTCCACTTT CSARGGLGYNSPLHF
TRBJ2-5 TRBD2 few TRBV20-1 TGCAGTGCTAGTGGAACTAGCGGGAGGGCCTTGGAGACCCAGTACTTC CSASGTSGRALETQYF
TRBJ2-7 - many TRBV4-2 TGTGCCAGCAGCCAAGATTGGGGCCAGGGGAGTTACGAGCAGTACTTC CASSQDWGQGSYEQYF
TRBJ2-5 - few TRBV12-3/TRBV12-4 TGTGCCAGCCGCCCTGGGCCCCGAGAGACCCAGTACTTC CASRPGPRETQYF
TRBJ2-1 TRBD2 few TRBV5-1 TGCGCCAGCAGCTTACTAGCGGGAGGTGACAATGAGCAGTTCTTC CASSLLAGGDNEQFF
TRBJ1-1 TRBD1 many TRBV12-3/TRBV12-4 TGTGCCAGCAGCCTGTCCGGGACAGGGGGCACTGAAGCTTTCTTT CASSLSGTGGTEAFF
TRBJ2-1 TRBD2 many TRBV7-2 TGTGCCAGCAGCCCACTCCCCGGGACTAGCGGGATTCTCTTC CASSPLPGTSGILF
TRBJ2-5 - few TRBV9 TGTGCCAGCAGCGTAGATCGAGGGTTGGGAGAGACCCAGTACTTC CASSVDRGLGETQYF